This T cell receptor (beta chain) derives from a study of blood T cell repertoires in COVID-19. Study context: COVID-19 samples, acute and convalescent, were from the United States, Italy and Spain. PBMCs, B-cell-depleted T cells, or T cells provided the cDNA or gDNA that made up the material.

In the source study's methods: From reference gene primer amplification, estimates of nucleated cell counts were derived. Profiling relied on immunoSEQ multiplex PCR, and the TCRdb table lists in-frame clones only, not all of them. V, J and clone size derive from that table, while D and trimming were established from the DNA sequence. In the table there are 150,000 or so clones, about four fifths of which are singletons. The CDR3 has 14 residues. Germline V lookup: CDR1 SGDLS, CDR2 YYNGEE. Deletions cut 2 bases from V and 0 bases from J, with 8 bases between. The V gene is TRBV9, the J gene TRBJ1-1, with D perhaps TRBD1 (5 bases). The clonotype comes from a woman over 75 with acute or convalescent COVID-19. The sequencing sample was made of peripheral blood. The CDR3 is CASSVMTVNTEAFF. DNA of the CDR3: TGTGCCAGCAGCGTGATGACAGTGAACACTGAAGCTTTCTTT.